This T cell receptor (beta chain) derives from a study of blood T cell repertoires in COVID-19. The CDR3 length is 14 residues. The germline gives CDR1 KGHSH, CDR2 LQKENI. Trimming cost V 1 base and J 2 bases, with 8 bases left between them. Assay: immunoSEQ multiplex PCR; the TCRdb copy retains only in-frame clones and omits some. Among approximately 110,000 clones listed, 70% to 85% were seen once. The sample taken for sequencing was peripheral blood. The source of this sequence is a human donor with acute or convalescent COVID-19. The donor label of this sample is uncertain. The chain combines TRBV18 with TRBJ2-5, with D perhaps matching TRBD1 (5 bases). CDR3 region: CASSPRRAQETQYF. The CDR3 bases are TGTGCCAGCTCACCACGCAGGGCGCAAGAGACCCAGTACTTC.